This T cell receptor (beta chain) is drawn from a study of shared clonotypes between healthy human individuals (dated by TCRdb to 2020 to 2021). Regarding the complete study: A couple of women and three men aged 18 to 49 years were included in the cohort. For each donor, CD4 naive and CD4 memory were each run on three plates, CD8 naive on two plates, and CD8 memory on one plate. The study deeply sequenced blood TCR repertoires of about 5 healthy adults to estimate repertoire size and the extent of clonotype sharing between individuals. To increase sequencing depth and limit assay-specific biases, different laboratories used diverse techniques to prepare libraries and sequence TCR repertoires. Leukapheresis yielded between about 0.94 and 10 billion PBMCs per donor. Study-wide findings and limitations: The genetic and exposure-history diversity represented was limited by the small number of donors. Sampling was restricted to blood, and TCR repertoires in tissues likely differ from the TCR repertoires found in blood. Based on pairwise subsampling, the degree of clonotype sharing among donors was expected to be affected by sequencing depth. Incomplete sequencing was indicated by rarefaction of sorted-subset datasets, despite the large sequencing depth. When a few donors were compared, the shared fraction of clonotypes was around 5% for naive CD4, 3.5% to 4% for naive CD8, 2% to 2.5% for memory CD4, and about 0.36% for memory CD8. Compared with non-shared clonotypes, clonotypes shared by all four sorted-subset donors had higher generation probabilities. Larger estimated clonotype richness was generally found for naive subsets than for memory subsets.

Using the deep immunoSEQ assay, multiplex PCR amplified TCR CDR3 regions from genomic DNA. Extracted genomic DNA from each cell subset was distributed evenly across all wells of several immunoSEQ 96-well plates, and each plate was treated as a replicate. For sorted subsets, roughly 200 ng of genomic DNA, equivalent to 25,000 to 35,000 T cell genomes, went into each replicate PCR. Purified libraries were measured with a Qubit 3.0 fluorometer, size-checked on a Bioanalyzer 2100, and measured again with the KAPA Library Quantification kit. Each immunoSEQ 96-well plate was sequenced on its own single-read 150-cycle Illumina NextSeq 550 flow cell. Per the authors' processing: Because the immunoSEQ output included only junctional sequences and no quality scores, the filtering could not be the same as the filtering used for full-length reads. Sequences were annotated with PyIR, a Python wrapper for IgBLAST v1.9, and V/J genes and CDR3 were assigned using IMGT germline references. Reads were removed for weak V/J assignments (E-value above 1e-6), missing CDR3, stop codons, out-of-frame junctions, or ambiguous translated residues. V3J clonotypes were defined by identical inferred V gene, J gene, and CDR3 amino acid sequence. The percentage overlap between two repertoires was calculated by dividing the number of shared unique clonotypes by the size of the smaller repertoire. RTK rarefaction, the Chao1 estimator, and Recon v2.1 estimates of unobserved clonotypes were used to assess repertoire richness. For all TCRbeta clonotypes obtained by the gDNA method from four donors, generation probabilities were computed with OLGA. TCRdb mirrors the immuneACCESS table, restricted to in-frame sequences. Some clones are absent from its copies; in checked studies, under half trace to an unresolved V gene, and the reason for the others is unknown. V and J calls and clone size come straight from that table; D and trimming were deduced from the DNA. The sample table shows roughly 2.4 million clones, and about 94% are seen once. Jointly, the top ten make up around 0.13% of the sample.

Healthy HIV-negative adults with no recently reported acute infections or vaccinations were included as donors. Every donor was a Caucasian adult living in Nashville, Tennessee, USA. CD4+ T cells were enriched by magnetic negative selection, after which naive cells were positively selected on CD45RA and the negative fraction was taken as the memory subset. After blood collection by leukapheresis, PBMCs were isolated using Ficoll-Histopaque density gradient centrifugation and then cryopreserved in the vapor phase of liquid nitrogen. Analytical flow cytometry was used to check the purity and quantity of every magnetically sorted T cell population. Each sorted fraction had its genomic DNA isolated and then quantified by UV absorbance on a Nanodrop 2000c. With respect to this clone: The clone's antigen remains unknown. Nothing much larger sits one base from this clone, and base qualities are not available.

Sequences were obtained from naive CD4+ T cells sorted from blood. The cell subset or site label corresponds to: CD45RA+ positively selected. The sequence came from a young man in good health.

The DNA reads TGTGCCAGCTCCCGTTCCCGAGCGGGGGGTACCCCCGGGGAGCTGTTTTTT. The encoded protein is CASSRSRAGGTPGELFF. The rearrangement combines TRBV9 with TRBJ2-2, and 9 junction bases match TRBD2. Its CDR3 holds 17 amino acids, cysteine through phenylalanine. The sequence is cut down to CDR3 DNA, 51 bases in frame from base 1. Based on the germline V gene, the CDR1 and CDR2 sequences are SGDLS and YYNGEE. From V the trimming removes 7 bases and from J it removes 6 bases, while the gene matches leave 16 bases of the junction unaccounted for. The full variable domain, with segments outside the CDR3 supplied by the reference TRBV9 and TRBJ2-2 proteins, appears as DSGVTQTPKHLITATGQRVTLRCSPRSGDLSVYWYQQSLDQGLQFLIQYYNGEERAKGNILERFSAQQFPDLHSELNLSSLELGDSALYFCASSRSRAGGTPGELFFGEGSRLTVL.